This TCR beta chain is drawn from a study of blood T cell repertoires in COVID-19. Study-level information: The samples span acute and convalescent COVID-19 from the United States, Italy and Spain. T cells, B-cell-depleted T cells, or PBMCs provided the cDNA or gDNA that served as material.

Only in-frame clones appear in the TCRdb table, and some are missing; sequencing was by immunoSEQ multiplex PCR. The sample records roughly 200,000 clones, around 76% being singletons. The V end lost 3 bases, the J end lost 6 bases, and 15 bases lay between the germline ends. This CDR3 has 15 residues. Germline V gives CDR1 DFQATT, CDR2 SNEGSKA (reference sequence). The V gene is TRBV20-1, the J gene TRBJ1-6; D is possibly TRBD1 (5 bases). Sequencing was done on a sample of peripheral blood. This clonotype originated in a woman aged 45-60 years with active or convalescent COVID-19. CDR3 in amino acids: CSASGQGVRNSPLHF. CDR3 coding DNA: TGCAGTGCTAGTGGGCAGGGTGTTCGTAATTCACCCCTCCACTTT.